These 20 T cell receptor beta chains were sequenced from one sample in a study of T cell responses to AZD1222 COVID-19 vaccine. Measured with immunoSEQ multiplex PCR; TCRdb has only the in-frame clones, and not every one. The sample lists roughly 120,000 clones, 80% to 90% occurring once. This material consisted of peripheral blood, taken on day 0 of AZD1222 vaccination. All receptors come from an adult in good health.

The chain combines TRBV9 with TRBJ2-2; D might be TRBD2 (5 bases). V was trimmed by 1 base and J by 4 bases, leaving 17 bases between them. CDR3 length equals 17 residues. The germline gives CDR1 SGDLS, CDR2 YYNGEE. The CDR3 DNA follows: TGTGCCAGCAGCGTAATTACAAGGCCTGCGGGCACCGGGGAGCTGTTTTTT. Its translation: CASSVITRPAGTGELFF. Variable domain in full (rest from reference TRBV9 and TRBJ2-2): DSGVTQTPKHLITATGQRVTLRCSPRSGDLSVYWYQQSLDQGLQFLIQYYNGEERAKGNILERFSAQQFPDLHSELNLSSLELGDSALYFCASSVITRPAGTGELFFGEGSRLTVL.

V is TRBV2 and J is TRBJ2-4, with a possible D match to TRBD1 (6 bases). The CDR3 contains 16 residues. Germline-derived CDR1 and CDR2 are SNHLY and FYNNEI. Trimming took 1 base from V and 7 from J, leaving 17 bases between them. The DNA for the CDR3 is TGTGCCAGCAGTGAAGGGCAGGGGCTGGGTCCTAACATTCAGTACTTC. Amino acids: CASSEGQGLGPNIQYF. The full variable domain, with the rest looked up from reference TRBV2 and TRBJ2-4, is EPEVTQTPSHQVTQMGQEVILRCVPISNHLYFYWYRQILGQKVEFLVSFYNNEISEKSEIFDDQFSVERPDGSNFTLKIRSTKLEDSAMYFCASSEGQGLGPNIQYFGAGTRLSVL.

V is TRBV30 and J is TRBJ1-1; no reliable D call. Trimming shortened V by 0 bases and J by 3 bases, and 5 bases separated the two germline ends. CDR1 and CDR2 from the germline V gene are GTSNPN and SVGIG (reference sequence). CDR3 length equals 12 residues. CDR3 protein: CAWSVRDTEAFF. The CDR3 DNA is TGTGCCTGGAGTGTACGGGACACTGAAGCTTTCTTT.

The V gene is TRBV5-4, the J gene TRBJ2-3; 7 bases fit TRBD2. Germline CDR1 is SGHNT and CDR2 is YYREEE (reference sequence). The CDR3 loop spans 13 amino acids. The ends lost 5 bases at V and 6 bases at J; junction bases unmatched: 6. CDR3: CASRNTLADTQYF. The CDR3 DNA sequence: TGTGCCAGCAGAAATACACTAGCGGATACGCAGTATTTT. The variable domain in full, with the rest retrieved from reference TRBV5-4 and TRBJ2-3, is ETGVTQSPTHLIKTRGQQVTLRCSSQSGHNTVSWYQQALGQGPQFIFQYYREEENGRGNFPPRFSGLQFPNYSSELNVNALELDDSALYLCASRNTLADTQYFGPGTRLTVL.

The rearrangement uses TRBV7-8 and TRBJ1-2; TRBD1 agrees at 8 bases. V lost 8 bases and J lost 0; bases outside the gene matches: 8. Germline V gene data show CDR1 as SGHVS and CDR2 as FQNEAQ. The CDR3 covers 15 residues. The CDR3 nucleotides are TGTGCCAGCGGTACAAGGGACAGGACTAACTATGGCTACACCTTC. Translating gives CASGTRDRTNYGYTF.

CDR3 protein: CASSISGLSSEAFF. The CDR3 DNA follows: TGTGCCAGTAGTATTAGCGGCTTAAGCTCTGAAGCTTTCTTT. This chain uses TRBV19 with TRBJ1-1; D unclear. CDR3 length: 14 residues. From germline, CDR1 is LNHDA and CDR2 SQIVND (reference sequence). V was pared by 3 bases and J by 6 bases, with 14 bases between.

This chain joins TRBV2 and TRBJ2-5; D perhaps matches TRBD1 (5 bases). Germline V gene lookup returns CDR1 SNHLY and CDR2 FYNNEI. Trimming left V 6 bases short and J 4 bases short, with 18 bases between. This CDR3 has 15 residues. CDR3 nucleotides: TGTGCCAGCAGCCCCCTAGTGGGGCGGATAGAGACCCAGTACTTC. Protein: CASSPLVGRIETQYF.

V gene TRBV27 combines with J gene TRBJ1-2; a weak D match, TRBD1 (5 bases). Trimming pared 5 bases from V and 3 bases from J, leaving 13 bases between. Germline loops: CDR1 MNHEY, CDR2 SMNVEV (reference sequence). The CDR3 loop spans 14 amino acids. The CDR3 sequence is CASSPSGEDYGYTF. CDR3 sequence (DNA): TGTGCCAGCAGTCCATCGGGGGAAGACTATGGCTACACCTTC.

V is TRBV24-1 and J is TRBJ2-3; the D gene is possibly TRBD1 (5 bases). Germline CDR1 and CDR2: KGHDR and SFDVKD. Trimming took off 1 base at V and 2 bases at J, with 15 bases between the two ends. This CDR3 has 17 amino acids. The CDR3 DNA follows: TGTGCCACCAGTGATTTCTTTGGGCAGGGATACACAGATACGCAGTATTTT. The encoded protein is CATSDFFGQGYTDTQYF.

The V gene is TRBV27, the J gene TRBJ2-3, with D maybe TRBD2 (6 bases). V was clipped by 8 bases and J by 1 base, with 13 bases between them. Germline-derived CDR1 and CDR2 are MNHEY and SMNVEV (reference sequence). CDR3 length equals 14 residues. The chain's CDR3 is CASGSERGTDTQYF. The DNA of the CDR3 is TGTGCCAGCGGTTCTGAGCGGGGCACAGATACGCAGTATTTT.

V usage is TRBV28 and J usage is TRBJ1-5; 10 positions match TRBD1. CDR3 size: 16 residues. Germline V gives CDR1 MDHEN, CDR2 SYDVKM. Trimming removed 6 bases from V and 3 bases from J; junction bases left unmatched: 8. CDR3 region: CASRSTGGRLNQPQHF. CDR3 nucleotides: TGTGCCAGCAGATCGACAGGGGGCCGTCTCAATCAGCCCCAGCATTTT.

DNA of the CDR3: TGTGCCAGTAGTCCGGGGCCGGGGGGATCCGCATATCAGCCCCAGCATTTT. Translation: CASSPGPGGSAYQPQHF. The J gene is TRBJ1-5, the V gene TRBV19; possible D gene TRBD1, 5 bases. The CDR3 is 17 amino acids. V lost 5 bases and J lost 5, with 22 bases in between. Germline lookup yields CDR1 LNHDA and CDR2 SQIVND (reference sequence).

The chain recombines TRBV4-1 with TRBJ2-7; D tentatively fits TRBD1 or TRBD2 (5 bases each). Trimming left V 1 base short and J 6 bases short, with 19 bases between. The germline V gene encodes CDR1 MGHRA and CDR2 YSYEKL. This CDR3 comprises 16 residues. CDR3 sequence reads: CASSQAPYGTPGEQYF. CDR3 nucleotide sequence: TGCGCCAGCAGCCAAGCCCCTTACGGGACCCCGGGCGAGCAGTACTTC.

This clone has more than one count but fewer than ten. This chain links TRBV11-3 with TRBJ2-1, with D unresolved. The CDR3 is 14 amino acids. Trimming left V 1 base short and J 0 bases short, with 4 bases between. Germline V gene sequence: CDR1 SGHNT, CDR2 YENEEA. CDR3 region: CASSLGDSYNEQFF. The CDR3 nucleotides read TGTGCCAGCAGCTTAGGCGACTCCTACAATGAGCAGTTCTTC.

The CDR3 protein is CASSEKGLNYEQYF. CDR3 bases: TGTGCCAGCAGCGAGAAGGGGCTGAACTACGAGCAGTACTTC. The chain recombines TRBV9 with TRBJ2-7; tentatively, D is TRBD1 (5 bases). The CDR3 spans 14 residues. V dropped 3 bases and J dropped 3 bases, with 13 bases sitting between them. CDR1 SGDLS and CDR2 YYNGEE come from the germline V gene.

The table lists this clone with a count of one. This sequence joins TRBV7-9 and TRBJ2-4; the D gene is possibly TRBD1 (6 bases). Germline values: CDR1 SEHNR, CDR2 FQNEAQ (reference sequence). Deletions cut 7 bases from V and 1 base from J, with 26 bases between. The CDR3 has 19 amino acids. CDR3 in DNA: TGTGCCAGCACCTATGAATACGGGACACCACCTCTGGCCAAAAACATTCAGTACTTC. Translated: CASTYEYGTPPLAKNIQYF.

V usage is TRBV5-1 and J usage is TRBJ2-1; TRBD1 matches 8 bases. V shed 0 bases, J shed 5 bases, and the junction held 10 bases outside the gene matches. Germline CDR1 SGHRS, CDR2 YFSETQ. This CDR3 spans 17 amino acids. The CDR3 sequence is CASSLAFILQGDNEQFF. The CDR3 DNA follows: TGCGCCAGCAGCTTGGCCTTCATTCTACAGGGGGACAATGAGCAGTTCTTC.

The V call is TRBV7-9, the J call TRBJ2-1, with D possibly matching TRBD1 (5 bases). Germline V gene sequence: CDR1 SEHNR, CDR2 FQNEAQ (reference sequence). Trimming cost V 5 bases and J 7 bases, with 12 bases left between them. The CDR3 runs 13 residues. CDR3 DNA sequence: TGTGCCAGCAGCCTCCTCGACAGAAATGAGCAGTTCTTC. Translating gives CASSLLDRNEQFF.

This sequence joins TRBV19 and TRBJ2-1; 10 bases align to TRBD1. V shed 8 bases and J 5 bases; nucleotides not matched to a gene: 9. Germline CDR1 and CDR2: LNHDA and SQIVND (reference sequence). The CDR3 runs to 15 residues. The CDR3 sequence is CASLTRDRGNNEQFF. CDR3 nucleotides: TGTGCCAGTTTGACCCGGGACAGGGGTAACAATGAGCAGTTCTTC. The full variable domain, completed using reference TRBV19 and TRBJ2-1, is DGGITQSPKYLFRKEGQNVTLSCEQNLNHDAMYWYRQDPGQGLRLIYYSQIVNDFQKGDIAEGYSVSREKKESFPLTVTSAQKNPTAFYLCASLTRDRGNNEQFFGPGTRLTVL.

The sample holds one count of this clone. The V gene is TRBV19, the J gene TRBJ2-3; 8 bases align to TRBD1. Germline V gene data show CDR1 as LNHDA and CDR2 as SQIVND (reference sequence). With V trimmed by 5 bases and J by 2 bases, 6 bases remained unmatched. This CDR3 comprises 15 residues. Here the CDR3 reads CASSASGGPTDTQYF. CDR3 nucleotide sequence: TGTGCCAGTAGTGCATCAGGGGGCCCCACAGATACGCAGTATTTT. Complete variable domain (other parts from reference TRBV19 and TRBJ2-3): DGGITQSPKYLFRKEGQNVTLSCEQNLNHDAMYWYRQDPGQGLRLIYYSQIVNDFQKGDIAEGYSVSREKKESFPLTVTSAQKNPTAFYLCASSASGGPTDTQYFGPGTRLTVL.